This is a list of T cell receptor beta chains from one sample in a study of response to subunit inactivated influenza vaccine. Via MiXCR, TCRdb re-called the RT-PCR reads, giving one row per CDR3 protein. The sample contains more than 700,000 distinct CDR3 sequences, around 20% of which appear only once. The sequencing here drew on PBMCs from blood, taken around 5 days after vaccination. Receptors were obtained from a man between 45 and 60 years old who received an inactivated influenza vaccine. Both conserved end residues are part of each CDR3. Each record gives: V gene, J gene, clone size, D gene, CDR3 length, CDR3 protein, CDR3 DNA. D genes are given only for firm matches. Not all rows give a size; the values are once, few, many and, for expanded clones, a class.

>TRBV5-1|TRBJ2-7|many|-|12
CASSLEGFEQYF
TGCGCCAGCAGCTTGGAAGGGTTCGAGCAGTACTTC
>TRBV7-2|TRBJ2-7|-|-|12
CASSRPDYEQYF
TGTGCCAGCAGCCGACCCGACTACGAGCAGTACTTC
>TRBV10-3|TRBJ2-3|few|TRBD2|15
CAISSSGGRSDTQYF
TGTGCCATCAGTTCTAGCGGGGGGAGGTCAGATACGCAGTATTTT
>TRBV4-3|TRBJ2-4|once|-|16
CASSQDRPRAQNIQYF
TGCGCCAGCAGCCAAGATCGGCCTAGGGCCCAAAACATTCAGTACTTC
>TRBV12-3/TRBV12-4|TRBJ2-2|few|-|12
CASSSPVRELFF
TGTGCCAGCAGTTCCCCCGTCCGCGAGCTGTTTTTT
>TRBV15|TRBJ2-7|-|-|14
CATSRVAGSYEQYF
TGTGCCACCAGCAGAGTTGCGGGCTCCTACGAGCAGTACTTC
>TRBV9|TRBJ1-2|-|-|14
CASSVVGGIYGYTF
TGTGCCAGCAGCGTAGTTGGCGGCATCTATGGCTACACCTTC
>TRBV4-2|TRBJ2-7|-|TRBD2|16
CASSPHPSGSSYEQYF
TGTGCCAGCAGCCCACACCCTAGCGGGAGCTCCTACGAGCAGTACTTC
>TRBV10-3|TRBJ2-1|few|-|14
CAISDPAQSNEQFF
TGTGCCATCAGCGACCCCGCACAGTCCAATGAGCAGTTCTTC
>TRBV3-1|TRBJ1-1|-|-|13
CASSQDLEGLAFF
TGTGCCAGCAGCCAAGATCTCGAGGGGCTAGCTTTCTTT
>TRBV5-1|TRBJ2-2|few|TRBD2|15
CASSWSGRSAGELFF
TGCGCCAGCAGCTGGAGCGGGAGGAGCGCCGGGGAGCTGTTTTTT
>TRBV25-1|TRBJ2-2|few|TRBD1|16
CASTVGTGVFGGELFF
TGTGCCAGCACGGTTGGGACAGGGGTTTTTGGCGGGGAGCTGTTTTTT
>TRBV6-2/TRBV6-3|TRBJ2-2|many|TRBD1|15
CASSRGQGNTGELFF
TGTGCCAGCTCGAGGGGACAGGGGAACACCGGGGAGCTGTTTTTT
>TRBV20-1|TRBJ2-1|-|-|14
CSARVDLEENEQFF
TGCAGTGCTAGAGTTGATCTAGAGGAGAATGAGCAGTTCTTC
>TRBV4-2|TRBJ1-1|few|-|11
CASSQGGNAFF
TGTGCCAGCAGCCAAGGAGGGAACGCTTTCTTT
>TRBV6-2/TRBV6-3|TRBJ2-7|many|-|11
CASSWEYEQYF
TGTGCCAGCAGTTGGGAATACGAGCAGTACTTC
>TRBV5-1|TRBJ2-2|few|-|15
CASSPRTTFTGELFF
TGCGCCAGCAGCCCCAGGACTACCTTCACCGGGGAGCTGTTTTTT
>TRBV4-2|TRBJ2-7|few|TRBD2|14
CASSQAQRGYEQYF
TGTGCCAGCAGCCAAGCCCAGCGGGGCTACGAGCAGTACTTC
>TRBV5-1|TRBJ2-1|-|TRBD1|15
CASSGPGQQFNEQFF
TGCGCCAGCAGCGGACCGGGACAGCAATTCAATGAGCAGTTCTTC
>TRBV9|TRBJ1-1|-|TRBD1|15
CASSGPGQGRHEAFF
TGTGCCAGCAGCGGACCGGGACAGGGGAGGCATGAAGCTTTCTTT
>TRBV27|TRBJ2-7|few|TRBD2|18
CASSFNVLGGSFPYEQYF
TGTGCCAGCAGTTTTAACGTGTTGGGCGGGAGTTTCCCCTACGAGCAGTACTTC
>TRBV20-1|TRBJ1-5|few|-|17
CSARDTSRTFSNQPQHF
TGCAGTGCTAGAGATACATCCCGGACTTTTAGCAATCAGCCCCAGCATTTT
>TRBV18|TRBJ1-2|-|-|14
CASSPWEGDYGYTF
TGTGCCAGCTCACCGTGGGAGGGGGACTATGGCTACACCTTC
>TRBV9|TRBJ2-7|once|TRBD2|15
CASSEGMGGSYEQYF
TGTGCCAGCAGCGAGGGAATGGGCGGGAGCTACGAGCAGTACTTC
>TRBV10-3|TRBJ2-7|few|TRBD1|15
CAISGPDRVLYEQYF
TGTGCCATCAGTGGCCCGGACAGGGTCCTCTACGAGCAGTACTTC
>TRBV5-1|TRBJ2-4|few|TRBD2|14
CASSEGLAGNIQYF
TGCGCCAGCAGCGAGGGACTAGCCGGCAACATTCAGTACTTC
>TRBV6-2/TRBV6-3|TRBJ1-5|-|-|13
CASRPRAVRPQHF
TGTGCCAGCAGACCCCGCGCAGTCAGGCCCCAGCATTTT
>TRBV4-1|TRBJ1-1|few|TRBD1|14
CASSHTGGNTEAFF
TGCGCCAGCAGCCACACAGGGGGTAACACTGAAGCTTTCTTT
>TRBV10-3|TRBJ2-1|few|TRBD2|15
CAIRLDSGGPNEQFF
TGTGCCATCAGGCTAGATAGCGGGGGGCCCAATGAGCAGTTCTTC
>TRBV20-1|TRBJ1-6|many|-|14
CSGIEGFNNSPLHF
TGCAGTGGAATCGAGGGTTTTAATAATTCACCCCTCCACTTT
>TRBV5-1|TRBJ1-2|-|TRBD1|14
CASSIGQGDYRYTF
TGCGCCAGCAGCATCGGACAGGGGGACTATCGCTACACCTTC
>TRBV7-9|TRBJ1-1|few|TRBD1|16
CASSQGTGLMNTEAFF
TGTGCCAGCAGCCAAGGGACAGGGCTTATGAACACTGAAGCTTTCTTT
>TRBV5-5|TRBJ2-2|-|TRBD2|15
CASSLERGVTGELFF
TGTGCCAGCAGCTTGGAGCGGGGGGTTACCGGGGAGCTGTTTTTT
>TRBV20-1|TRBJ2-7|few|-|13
CSARSGEVYEQYF
TGCAGTGCTAGGTCGGGGGAGGTATACGAGCAGTACTTC
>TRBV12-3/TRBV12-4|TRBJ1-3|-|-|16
CASSLLNSVSGNTIYF
TGTGCCAGCAGTTTACTTAACAGTGTCTCCGGAAACACCATATATTTT
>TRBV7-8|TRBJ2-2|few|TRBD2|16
CASSLPSGRGSGELFF
TGTGCCAGCAGCCTCCCTAGCGGGAGGGGATCCGGGGAGCTGTTTTTT
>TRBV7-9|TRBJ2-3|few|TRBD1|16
CASSLDPGTAPDTQYF
TGTGCCAGCAGCTTAGACCCCGGGACAGCGCCAGATACGCAGTATTTT
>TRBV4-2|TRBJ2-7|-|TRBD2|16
CASSQVNRGGLNEQYF
TGTGCCAGCAGCCAAGTTAATCGGGGGGGATTGAACGAGCAGTACTTC
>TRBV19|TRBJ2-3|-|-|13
CASSMWVTDTQYF
TGTGCCAGTAGTATGTGGGTTACAGATACGCAGTATTTT
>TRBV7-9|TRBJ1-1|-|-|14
CASSGNSGNTEAFF
TGTGCCAGCAGCGGTAACTCAGGGAACACTGAAGCTTTCTTT
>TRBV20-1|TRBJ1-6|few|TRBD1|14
CSAKRQGSNSPLHF
TGCAGTGCTAAAAGACAGGGGAGCAATTCACCCCTCCACTTT
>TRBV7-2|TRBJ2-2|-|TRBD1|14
CASTLNRGTGELFF
TGTGCCAGCACCTTGAACAGGGGGACCGGGGAGCTGTTTTTT
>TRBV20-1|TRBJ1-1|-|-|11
CSSRGDTEAFF
TGCAGCTCTAGGGGGGACACTGAAGCTTTCTTT
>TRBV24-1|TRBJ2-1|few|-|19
CATSDPRWRGIGSYNEQFF
TGTGCCACCAGTGATCCCCGGTGGAGGGGGATTGGTTCCTACAATGAGCAGTTCTTC
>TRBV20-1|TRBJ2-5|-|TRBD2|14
CSVKGQAGVGTQYF
TGCAGTGTCAAAGGCCAGGCGGGAGTCGGGACCCAGTACTTC
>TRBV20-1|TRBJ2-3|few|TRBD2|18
CSAKGLAGTTTFADTQYF
TGCAGTGCTAAAGGACTAGCGGGAACGACTACATTCGCAGATACGCAGTATTTT
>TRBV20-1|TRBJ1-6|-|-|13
CSALQSAVSPLHF
TGCAGTGCTTTACAGAGTGCCGTTTCACCCCTCCACTTT
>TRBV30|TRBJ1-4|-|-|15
CAWSVLGNRPDKLFF
TGTGCCTGGAGTGTACTCGGGAATAGGCCGGATAAACTGTTTTTT
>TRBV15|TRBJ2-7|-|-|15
CATSRAMAATGEQYF
TGTGCCACCAGCAGAGCCATGGCAGCTACGGGGGAGCAGTACTTC
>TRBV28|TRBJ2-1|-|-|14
CASQHPLTRREQFF
TGTGCCAGCCAGCACCCTTTAACACGGCGTGAGCAGTTCTTC
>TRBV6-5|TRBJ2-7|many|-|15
CASSYSGGRAYEQYF
TGTGCCAGCAGTTACTCCGGGGGGCGCGCCTACGAGCAGTACTTC
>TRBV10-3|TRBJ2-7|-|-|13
CAISAGPIYEQYF
TGTGCCATCAGTGCCGGCCCAATCTACGAGCAGTACTTC
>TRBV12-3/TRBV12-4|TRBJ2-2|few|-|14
CASSPRQFSGELFF
TGTGCCAGCAGTCCACGACAGTTTTCCGGGGAGCTGTTTTTT
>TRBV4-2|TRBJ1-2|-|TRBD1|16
CASSQDGAGQTYGYTF
TGTGCCAGCAGCCAAGATGGGGCGGGACAGACCTATGGCTACACCTTC